Listed here are 25 T cell receptor beta chains from one sample, sequenced in a study of cytomegalovirus exposure and HLA in healthy donors. The PCR made use of 60 Vbeta and 13 Jbeta primers. Here immunoSEQ multiplex PCR was the method, and the copy in TCRdb shows in-frame clones only, minus some. Among 200,000 or so clones listed, 83% were seen once. Sample: PBMCs. The receptors were sampled from a girl between 10 and 17 years old in good health and CMV-seronegative.

The V gene is TRBV6-5, the J gene TRBJ2-5; D perhaps matches TRBD1 (6 bases). Germline V gene data show CDR1 as MNHEY and CDR2 as SVGAGI. The CDR3 sequence is 14 residues long. Trimming removed 5 bases at V and 5 bases at J, with 15 bases between. CDR3 in amino acids: CASSADSSQETQYF. DNA for the CDR3: TGTGCCAGCAGTGCGGACAGCTCCCAGGAGACCCAGTACTTC.

This clone was counted a few times. The J gene is TRBJ1-2, the V gene TRBV19; 7 nucleotides align to TRBD1. Germline trimming cut 4 bases from V and 2 bases from J; bases unmatched to any gene: 4. Germline lookup yields CDR1 LNHDA and CDR2 SQIVND (reference sequence). The CDR3 consists of 14 residues. In DNA, the CDR3 is TGTGCCAGTAGTAGCGCAGGGGGAAACTATGGCTACACCTTC. Translation: CASSSAGGNYGYTF. The complete variable domain, with remaining parts taken from reference TRBV19 and TRBJ1-2, reads DGGITQSPKYLFRKEGQNVTLSCEQNLNHDAMYWYRQDPGQGLRLIYYSQIVNDFQKGDIAEGYSVSREKKESFPLTVTSAQKNPTAFYLCASSSAGGNYGYTFGSGTRLTVV.

On this clone itself: In the same sample, other DNA sequences code for this CDR3. The chain links TRBV5-4 to TRBJ2-3; D might be TRBD2 (5 bases). The CDR3 runs to 13 residues. V gave up 2 bases and J gave up 1 base, with 5 bases separating them. Germline CDR1 reads SGHNT; CDR2 reads YYREEE (reference sequence). The CDR3: CASSLAGTDTQYF. Written as DNA, the CDR3 is TGTGCCAGCAGCTTAGCGGGCACAGATACGCAGTATTTT.

The chain has TRBV5-1 and TRBJ2-7; 7 positions agree with TRBD2. The CDR3 consists of 14 residues. V was clipped by 4 bases and J by 1 base; unmatched bases: 5. CDR1 and CDR2 (germline): SGHRS, YFSETQ. CDR3 region: CASSPTSASYEQYF. The CDR3 nucleotides read TGCGCCAGCAGCCCCACTAGCGCATCCTACGAGCAGTACTTC. Based on the CDR3 plus reference TRBV5-1 and TRBJ2-7, the full variable domain is KAGVTQTPRYLIKTRGQQVTLSCSPISGHRSVSWYQQTPGQGLQFLFEYFSETQRNKGNFPGRFSGRQFSNSRSEMNVSTLELGDSALYLCASSPTSASYEQYFGPGTRLTVT.

The rearrangement uses TRBV6-5 and TRBJ1-2, with 8 nucleotides matching TRBD1. Germline V lookup: CDR1 MNHEY, CDR2 SVGAGI. V lost 4 bases and J lost 8; bases outside the gene matches: 3. The CDR3 runs to 12 residues. The CDR3 DNA sequence: TGTGCCAGCAGTTTTGGACAGGGCGGCTACACCTTC. This sequence encodes CASSFGQGGYTF.

This sequence joins TRBV19 and TRBJ1-1; tentatively, D is TRBD1 (5 bases). The germline V gene encodes CDR1 LNHDA and CDR2 SQIVND (reference sequence). Trimming removed 11 bases at V and 0 bases at J, with 13 bases between. The CDR3 sequence is 13 residues long. Here the CDR3 reads CASSSGLNTEAFF. As DNA, the CDR3 is TGTGCCTCTAGTTCAGGGTTGAACACTGAAGCTTTCTTT.

This clone came up a few times. J is TRBJ2-7 and V is TRBV7-2; unclear D gene. Per germline, CDR1 SGHTA and CDR2 FQGNSA. The V end was cut by 1 base, the J end by 0 bases, with 16 bases between. The CDR3 extends over 17 amino acids. CDR3 DNA: TGTGCCAGCAGCTTAGAGAGTAGTCCTCCTGTCTCCTACGAGCAGTACTTC. Translated, it gives CASSLESSPPVSYEQYF.

The CDR3 sequence: CASSIANPGYGYTF. CDR3 nucleotides: TGTGCCAGTAGTATAGCCAACCCAGGCTATGGCTACACCTTC. The chain carries TRBV19 and TRBJ1-2; no reliable D call. The CDR3 extends over 14 amino acids. CDR1 is LNHDA and CDR2 is SQIVND in the germline V gene (reference sequence). V lost 1 base to trimming and J lost 4 bases, with 10 bases between them.

For this clone: Other nucleotide sequences from this sample produce the same CDR3. This chain connects TRBV2 to TRBJ1-5; no definite D call. There are 14 residues in the CDR3. V lost 1 base and J lost 0, with 4 bases in between. Germline-derived CDR1 and CDR2 are SNHLY and FYNNEI. CDR3 in amino acids: CASSEGLSNQPQHF. CDR3 in DNA: TGTGCCAGCAGTGAAGGTCTTAGCAATCAGCCCCAGCATTTT.

This clone was picked up a small number of times. The CDR3 nucleotides are TGTGCCAGCAGCTTGGGGGCAGGGGACTATGGCTACACCTTC. Its protein is CASSLGAGDYGYTF. The chain carries TRBV5-6 and TRBJ1-2; D possibly corresponds to TRBD1 (6 bases). Trimming stripped 0 bases from V and 3 bases from J, with 9 bases between. The germline V gene encodes CDR1 SGHDT and CDR2 YYEEEE. This CDR3 is 14 amino acids long.

This clone was detected only a few times. This rearrangement joins TRBV7-9 to TRBJ1-2; TRBD1 is a possible D gene (6 bases). The V gene's germline CDR1 is SEHNR and CDR2 FQNEAQ (reference sequence). Trimming stripped 3 bases from V and 7 bases from J, with 15 bases between. The CDR3 loop spans 14 amino acids. CDR3 nucleotide sequence: TGTGCCAGCAGCTTTAGCCAGGACAGAAGTGGCTACACCTTC. This codes for CASSFSQDRSGYTF.

The rearrangement joins TRBV7-9 to TRBJ2-2; 10 positions agree with TRBD2. Germline V gives CDR1 SEHNR, CDR2 FQNEAQ (reference sequence). The CDR3 spans 14 residues. Losses at the gene ends were 6 bases for V and 3 bases for J; bases not matched to a gene: 1. The CDR3 sequence: CASSLAGDTGELFF. CDR3 DNA: TGTGCCAGCAGTCTAGCGGGGGACACCGGGGAGCTGTTTTTT.

The genes are TRBV10-3 and TRBJ1-2, with D unresolved. Germline V gene sequence: CDR1 ENHRY, CDR2 SYGVKD. V lost 4 bases, J lost 3 bases, and 18 bases lay in between. The CDR3 length is 16 residues. In nucleotides, the CDR3 is TGTGCCATCAGTGGGGTCAACATGGGGAGGGACTATGGCTACACCTTC. It translates to CAISGVNMGRDYGYTF.

The chain carries TRBV6-5 and TRBJ1-6; D gene uncertain. The germline V and J ends were trimmed by 8 bases and 5 bases, with 13 bases remaining between them. Germline CDR1 and CDR2: MNHEY and SVGAGI. The CDR3 length is 14 residues. The CDR3 loop is CASRHQENNSPLHF. The CDR3 DNA sequence: TGTGCCAGCCGCCACCAGGAAAATAATTCACCCCTCCACTTT.

This chain uses TRBV30 with TRBJ1-2; 10 nucleotides agree with TRBD1. The V gene's germline CDR1 is GTSNPN and CDR2 SVGIG (reference sequence). Losses at the gene ends were 4 bases for V and 4 bases for J; bases not matched to a gene: 9. This CDR3 is 15 amino acids long. This CDR3 is CAWTSMTGGSYGYTF. For the CDR3, the DNA is TGTGCCTGGACGTCAATGACAGGGGGCAGCTATGGCTACACCTTC.

V is TRBV7-9 and J is TRBJ2-4; D is unresolved. The CDR3 extends over 13 amino acids. Germline V CDR1 and CDR2: SEHNR, FQNEAQ (reference sequence). V shed 3 bases and J shed 4 bases, with 7 bases lying between them. In DNA form, the CDR3 reads TGTGCCAGCAGCTTTATCGAGAAAAACATTCAGTACTTC. Translation: CASSFIEKNIQYF.

The V call is TRBV5-6, the J call TRBJ2-1; TRBD2 might be the D (5 bases). This CDR3 comprises 14 residues. Trimming took off 4 bases at V and 0 bases at J, with 8 bases between the two ends. CDR1 is SGHDT, CDR2 YYEEEE, per germline. The CDR3 DNA is TGTGCCAGCAGCCTGGGGAGCTCCTACAATGAGCAGTTCTTC. Protein sequence: CASSLGSSYNEQFF.

CDR3 sequence (DNA): TGTGCCAGCAGCGTAGATCCTAGCGGGACCGGGGAGCTGTTTTTT. Its protein is CASSVDPSGTGELFF. The rearrangement joins TRBV9 to TRBJ2-2; 8 bases are a match to TRBD2. V lost 0 bases, J lost 5 bases, and 3 bases stayed unmatched. Germline CDR1 SGDLS, CDR2 YYNGEE. The CDR3 totals 15 residues.

As DNA, the CDR3 is TGTGCCAGCGGAGGGGGGGTGAATGGCTACACCTTC. This gives the protein CASGGGVNGYTF. The gene calls are TRBV28 and TRBJ1-2; possibly TRBD1 for D (6 bases). The V gene lost 8 bases and the J gene lost 6 bases, with 13 bases spanning the gap. Germline V gene data show CDR1 as MDHEN and CDR2 as SYDVKM. The CDR3 consists of 12 residues.

The chain combines TRBV4-2 with TRBJ2-3, with TRBD2 matching over 10 bases. This CDR3 has 17 amino acids. Germline loops: CDR1 LGHNA, CDR2 YNFKEQ. Trimming took 1 base from V and 1 from J; bases not matched to a gene: 5. This CDR3 is CASSQAEAGGRTDTQYF. CDR3 coding DNA: TGTGCCAGCAGCCAAGCGGAAGCGGGGGGGCGCACAGATACGCAGTATTTT.

The rearrangement joins TRBV7-9 to TRBJ2-1; 13 bases match TRBD2. This CDR3 is built from 18 residues. Germline values: CDR1 SEHNR, CDR2 FQNEAQ (reference sequence). After removal of 5 bases from V and 9 bases from J, the junction contained 16 bases not matched to a gene. Here the CDR3 DNA reads TGTGCCAGCAGCCCAGTATCGCCGGGACTAGCGGGACAGCTTGAGCAGTTCTTC. It is translated as CASSPVSPGLAGQLEQFF.

This clone was observed a single time. The genes are TRBV7-9 and TRBJ1-6; D call uncertain. Germline lookup yields CDR1 SEHNR and CDR2 FQNEAQ (reference sequence). Trimming took 7 bases from V and 0 from J, leaving 10 bases between them. This CDR3 region has 15 residues. The CDR3 DNA reads TGTGCCAGCAATTCCGAGAGCTCCTATAATTCACCCCTCCACTTT. Encoded protein: CASNSESSYNSPLHF.

The rearrangement links TRBV19 to TRBJ2-1; TRBD2 agrees at 7 bases. The CDR3 spans 13 residues. Germline loops: CDR1 LNHDA, CDR2 SQIVND (reference sequence). V gave up 5 bases and J gave up 5 bases; unmatched junction bases: 3. This CDR3 reads CASSLRGDNEQFF. The CDR3 bases are TGTGCCAGTAGTTTACGGGGGGACAATGAGCAGTTCTTC.

V usage is TRBV29-1 and J usage is TRBJ2-1, with D possibly being TRBD1 (6 bases). V was cut by 6 bases and J by 3 bases, with 15 bases left in between. CDR1 and CDR2 from the germline V gene are SQVTM and ANQGSEA. The CDR3 covers 14 residues. This CDR3 is CSVSPGARYNEQFF. CDR3 DNA: TGCAGCGTCTCTCCAGGGGCTCGCTACAATGAGCAGTTCTTC.

This chain uses TRBV6-5 with TRBJ2-7; no clear D gene. Germline assignment: CDR1 MNHEY and CDR2 SVGAGI. This CDR3 spans 15 amino acids. V shed 5 bases and J shed 7 bases, with 21 bases lying between them. In DNA form, the CDR3 reads TGTGCCAGCAGTCCAAGCCCTTATTCCCTCGGGGAGCAGTACTTC. This sequence encodes CASSPSPYSLGEQYF.